This T cell receptor beta chain appears in the sequencing data of a study of blood T cell repertoires in COVID-19. Study in general: T cells, B-cell-depleted T cells, or PBMCs provided the cDNA or gDNA that served as material.

Trimming cost V 6 bases and J 6 bases, with 20 bases left between them. This CDR3 spans 15 amino acids. The germline gives CDR1 SGHRS, CDR2 YFSETQ. The assay was immunoSEQ multiplex PCR, and TCRdb's table has in-frame clones only and misses some. Of about 180,000 clones in the sample, more than 75% were seen once. The sequence was obtained from a woman under 40 who had recovered from COVID-19. This chain connects TRBV5-1 to TRBJ2-3, with a possible D match to TRBD2 (6 bases). Sequencing used PBMCs or T cells enriched from blood (not recorded which). The CDR3 nucleotides read TGCGCCAGCAACCTGCGGGCTAGCGCACTTGATACGCAGTATTTT. Residues: CASNLRASALDTQYF.